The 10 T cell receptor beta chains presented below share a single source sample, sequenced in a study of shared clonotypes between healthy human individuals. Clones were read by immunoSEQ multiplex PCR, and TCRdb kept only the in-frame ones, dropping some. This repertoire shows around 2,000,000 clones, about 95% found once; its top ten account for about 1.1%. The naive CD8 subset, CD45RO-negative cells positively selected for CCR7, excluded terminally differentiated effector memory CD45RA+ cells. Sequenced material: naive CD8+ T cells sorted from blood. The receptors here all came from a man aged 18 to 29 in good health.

The CDR3 protein is CASSLATGGYNEQFF. As DNA, the CDR3 is TGTGCCAGCAGCTTAGCGACAGGGGGCTACAATGAGCAGTTCTTC. The rearrangement uses TRBV13 and TRBJ2-1, with 9 bases that match TRBD1. The V gene's germline CDR1 is PRHDT and CDR2 FYEKMQ (reference sequence). CDR3 length: 15 residues. V was pared by 1 base and J by 3 bases, with 1 base of the junction left unmatched.

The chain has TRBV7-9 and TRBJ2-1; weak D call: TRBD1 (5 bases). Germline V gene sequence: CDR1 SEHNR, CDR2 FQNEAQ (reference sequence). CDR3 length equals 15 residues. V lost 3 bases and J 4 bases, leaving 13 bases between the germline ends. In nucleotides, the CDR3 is TGTGCCAGCAGCTTTTCAGGGTTCAGGTACAATGAGCAGTTCTTC. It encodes CASSFSGFRYNEQFF.

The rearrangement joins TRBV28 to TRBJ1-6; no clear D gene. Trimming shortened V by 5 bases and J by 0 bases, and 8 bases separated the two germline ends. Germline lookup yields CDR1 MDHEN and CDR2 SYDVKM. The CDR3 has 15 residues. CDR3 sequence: CASSTTSSYNSPLHF. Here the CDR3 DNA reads TGTGCCAGCAGTACCACAAGCTCCTATAATTCACCCCTCCACTTT. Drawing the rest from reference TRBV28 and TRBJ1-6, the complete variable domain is DVKVTQSSRYLVKRTGEKVFLECVQDMDHENMFWYRQDPGLGLRLIYFSYDVKMKEKGDIPEGYSVSREKKERFSLILESASTNQTSMYLCASSTTSSYNSPLHFGNGTRLTVT.

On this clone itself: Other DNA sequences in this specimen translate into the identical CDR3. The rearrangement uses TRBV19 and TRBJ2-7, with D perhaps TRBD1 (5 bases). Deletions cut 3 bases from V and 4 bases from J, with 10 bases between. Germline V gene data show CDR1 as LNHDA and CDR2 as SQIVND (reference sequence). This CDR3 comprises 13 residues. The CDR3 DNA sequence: TGTGCCAGTAGTATTGGGGCCACGTACGAGCAGTACTTC. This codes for CASSIGATYEQYF.

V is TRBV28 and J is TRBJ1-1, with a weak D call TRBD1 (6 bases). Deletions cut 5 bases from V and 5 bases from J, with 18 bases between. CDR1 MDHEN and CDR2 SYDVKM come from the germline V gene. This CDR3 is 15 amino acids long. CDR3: CASSTHREVGTEAFF. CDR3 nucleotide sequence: TGTGCCAGCAGTACTCACAGGGAGGTAGGGACTGAAGCTTTCTTT.

CDR3 loop: CASSYSLTKPTYEQYF. The DNA for the CDR3 is TGTGCCAGCAGTTACTCCCTAACCAAACCGACCTACGAGCAGTACTTC. The chain has TRBV6-6 and TRBJ2-7; D is uncertain. The germline V and J ends were trimmed by 0 bases and 2 bases, with 14 bases remaining between them. The CDR3 extends over 16 amino acids. CDR1 is MNHNY, CDR2 SVGAGI, per germline (reference sequence).

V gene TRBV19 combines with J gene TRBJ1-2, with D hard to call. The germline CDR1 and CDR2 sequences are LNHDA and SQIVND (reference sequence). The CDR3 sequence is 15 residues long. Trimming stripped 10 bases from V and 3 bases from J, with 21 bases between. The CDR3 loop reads CATNHPKGMDYGYTF. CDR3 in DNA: TGTGCCACTAACCACCCCAAAGGCATGGACTATGGCTACACCTTC.

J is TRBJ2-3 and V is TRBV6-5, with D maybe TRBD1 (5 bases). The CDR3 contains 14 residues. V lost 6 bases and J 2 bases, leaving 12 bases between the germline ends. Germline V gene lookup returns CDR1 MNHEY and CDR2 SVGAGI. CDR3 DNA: TGTGCCAGCAGCCCCGACAGCATCACAGATACGCAGTATTTT. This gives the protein CASSPDSITDTQYF.

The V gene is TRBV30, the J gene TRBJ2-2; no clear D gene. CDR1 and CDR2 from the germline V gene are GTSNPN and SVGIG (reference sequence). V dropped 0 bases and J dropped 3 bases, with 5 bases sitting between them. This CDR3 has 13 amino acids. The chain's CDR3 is CAWSVQYTGELFF. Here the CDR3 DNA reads TGTGCCTGGAGTGTACAGTACACCGGGGAGCTGTTTTTT.

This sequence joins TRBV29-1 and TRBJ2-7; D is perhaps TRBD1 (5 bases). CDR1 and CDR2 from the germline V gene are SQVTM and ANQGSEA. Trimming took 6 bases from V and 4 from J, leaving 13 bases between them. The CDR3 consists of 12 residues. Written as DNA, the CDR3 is TGCAGCGTCCAGACAGTCGGTTACGAGCAGTACTTC. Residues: CSVQTVGYEQYF.